Below are 30 T cell receptor beta chains sequenced from a single sample in a study of T cell clonality in common variable immunodeficiency. The method was immunoSEQ multiplex PCR; TCRdb's version includes in-frame clones alone and lacks a portion of them. The sample holds some 52,000 clones, and no clone turns up only once. The sequencing sample was made of peripheral blood mononuclear cells. Every receptor here comes from a person aged 18 to 75 in good health.

In its sample, this clone was seen many times. The missing CDR3 end, 3 residues past where the read stops, is filled in from the germline J gene. The V call is TRBV5-1, the J call TRBJ2-1; no definite D call. CDR1 and CDR2 (germline): SGHRS, YFSETQ. The CDR3 contains 16 residues. V lost 4 bases to trimming and J lost 0 bases, with 14 bases between them. CDR3 bases read: TGCGCCAGCAGCCCCGAACCGCGGAGCTCCTACAATGAG. It encodes CASSPEPRSSYNE. The whole CDR3 sequence is CASSPEPRSSYNEQFF.

This clone was counted a few times. Sequencing ends 3 residues short of the CDR3 end; the germline J gene provides the rest. This chain links TRBV2 with TRBJ1-2, with D possibly being TRBD1 (6 bases). The V end was cut by 4 bases, the J end by 1 base, with 7 bases between. This CDR3 contains 13 residues. Germline CDR1 is SNHLY and CDR2 is FYNNEI. Partial CDR3 DNA: TGTGCCAGCAGTGGGGACAATAACTATGGC. This translates into CASSGDNNYG. The full CDR3 protein reads CASSGDNNYGYTF.

This clone was found many times. The junction and the germline gene differ at one end; a read error may be behind it. The read ends 3 residues early relative to the CDR3; the germline J gene fills the gap. The genes are TRBV10-3 and TRBJ2-1; D call uncertain. CDR1 ENHRY and CDR2 SYGVKD come from the germline V gene. The CDR3 has 13 amino acids. The part of the CDR3 DNA that was read is TGTGCCACCTTAGCCGGATCCTCCAATGAG. This translates into CATLAGSSNE. The CDR3 reads in full as CATLAGSSNEQFF.

Many counts were recorded for this clone. With the read ending 3 residues before the CDR3 end, the germline J gene is used to fill in that end. The V gene is TRBV10-1, the J gene TRBJ2-1; 7 positions match TRBD2. Germline values: CDR1 WNHNN, CDR2 SYGVQD (reference sequence). This CDR3 region has 14 residues. V shed 10 bases, J shed 4 bases, and the junction held 10 bases outside the gene matches. Incomplete CDR3 DNA: TGCGCCACCCCCCCCACTAGCGTATACAATGAG. Translation: CATPPTSVYNE. The full CDR3 protein is CATPPTSVYNEQFF.

This clone was seen at least ten times. The observed sequence ends 3 residues before the CDR3 terminus, with the missing tail filled in from the germline J gene. The chain combines TRBV5-5 with TRBJ2-7; TRBD2 matches at 13 bases. J lost 2 bases, V lost 4 bases, and 3 bases had no gene match. Germline V gene lookup returns CDR1 SGHKS and CDR2 YYEKEE (reference sequence). The CDR3 is 15 amino acids. CDR3 in amino acids: CASSLGLAGAYEQYF. Incomplete CDR3 DNA: TGTGCCAGCAGCCTTGGACTAGCGGGAGCCTACGAG.

This clone was counted ten times or more. The CDR3 end is not reached by the read, which stops 3 residues before it; the germline J gene fills it in. The chain carries TRBV5-1 and TRBJ2-3; D is ambiguous. The CDR3 extends over 16 amino acids. V lost 1 base, J lost 2 bases, and 14 bases lay in between. Germline values: CDR1 SGHRS, CDR2 YFSETQ. CDR3 sequence reads: CASSLLTASVTDTQYF. CDR3 DNA, as far as it was read: TGCGCCAGCAGCTTGTTAACCGCATCGGTCACAGATACG.

For this clone: A single base separates this from a much larger clone, so it may be a read error. The CDR3 goes on 3 residues after the read ends, and that part is filled in from the germline J gene. The V call is TRBV19, the J call TRBJ2-1, with a tentative D call TRBD2 (6 bases). The germline V gene has CDR1 LNHDA and CDR2 SQIVND (reference sequence). The CDR3 spans 14 residues. The CDR3 bases that were read are TGTGCCAGTACGATTGGGGGGTCCTGCAATGAG. Protein: CASTIGGSCNE. Given in full, the CDR3 is CASTIGGSCNEQFF.

This clone occurred many times. The CDR3 is cut off 3 residues early in the read; its end comes from the germline J gene. J is TRBJ2-2 and V is TRBV18; 10 bases line up with TRBD1. V was pared by 4 bases and J by 1 base, with 0 bases of the junction left unmatched. The length of the CDR3 is 15 residues. The germline V gene encodes CDR1 KGHSH and CDR2 LQKENI. The DNA read from the CDR3 is TGTGCCAGCTCACGGGACAGGGGGAACACCGGGGAG. It is translated as CASSRDRGNTGE. The whole CDR3 is CASSRDRGNTGELFF.

A note on this clone: The read ends 3 residues shy of where the CDR3 ends; the end is completed using the germline J gene. The chain combines TRBV20-1 with TRBJ1-1; a possible D gene is TRBD1 (6 bases). The CDR3 runs to 13 residues. CDR1 is DFQATT and CDR2 is SNEGSKA in the germline V gene (reference sequence). The covered CDR3 bases are TGCCTAACCGGGACAACTCTGAACACTGAA. This encodes CLTGTTLNTE. The full-length CDR3 reads as CLTGTTLNTEAFF.

This clone has a count of ten or more. Coverage ceases 3 residues before the CDR3 finishes, and the germline J gene fills in the end. The genes are TRBV5-1 and TRBJ1-1; TRBD1 matches at 9 bases. Germline V gene data show CDR1 as SGHRS and CDR2 as YFSETQ. V lost 4 bases, J lost 0 bases, and 7 bases stayed unmatched. The CDR3 extends over 16 amino acids. The CDR3 region is CASSLDRGSMNTEAFF. Partial CDR3 DNA: TGCGCCAGCAGCCTCGACAGGGGGTCGATGAACACTGAA.

This clone has at least ten counts. The read stops 3 residues short of the end of the CDR3; the missing end is completed from the germline J gene. The V gene is TRBV29-1, the J gene TRBJ1-4; TRBD1 agrees at 9 bases. CDR3 length: 13 residues. From germline, CDR1 is SQVTM and CDR2 ANQGSEA. V lost 4 bases and J lost 8; bases outside the gene matches: 5. The part of the CDR3 DNA that was read is TGCAGCGTTGGGGACAGGGCGGAAGAAAAA. This sequence encodes CSVGDRAEEK. The complete CDR3 reads CSVGDRAEEKLFF.

Worth noting for this clone: The CDR3 goes on 3 residues after the read ends, and that part is filled in from the germline J gene. The V gene is TRBV18, the J gene TRBJ1-2; 7 bases agree with TRBD1. CDR1 and CDR2 from the germline V gene are KGHSH and LQKENI. The V segment lost 8 bases and the J segment 4 bases; nucleotides outside the gene matches: 7. The CDR3 covers 13 residues. The CDR3 loop reads CASTGTAVYGYTF. The part of the CDR3 DNA that was read is TGTGCCAGCACCGGGACAGCCGTCTATGGC.

Many counts were recorded for this clone. CDR3 region: CASSQVAQPYEQYF. CDR3 bases read: TGTGCCAGCAGCCAAGTGGCACAACCCTACGAG. The chain carries TRBV14 and TRBJ2-7; D is undetermined. The read terminates 3 residues ahead of where the CDR3 ends, so the germline J gene completes it. V lost 1 base and J lost 2, with 9 bases in between. Germline V gene lookup returns CDR1 SGHDN and CDR2 FVKESK. This CDR3 is built from 14 residues.

CDR3 residues: CASSRGRDTVTTGELFF. Incomplete CDR3 DNA: TGTGCCAGTAGTCGTGGGAGGGACACGGTTACCACCGGGGAG. This rearrangement joins TRBV19 to TRBJ2-2, with D maybe TRBD2 (7 bases). The read terminates 3 residues before the CDR3 end, so the remaining end is supplied by the germline J gene. The V gene's germline CDR1 is LNHDA and CDR2 SQIVND (reference sequence). V was trimmed by 5 bases and J by 4 bases, leaving 20 bases between them. This CDR3 has 17 residues.

This clone was seen ten or more times. Read sequence stops 3 residues before the CDR3 end, and the germline J gene provides the missing end. This rearrangement joins TRBV29-1 to TRBJ2-2, with D uncertain. V gave up 6 bases and J gave up 6 bases, with 17 bases separating them. CDR3 length: 14 amino acids. Germline CDR1 is SQVTM and CDR2 is ANQGSEA. The sequenced CDR3 bases are TGCAGCGTGACGCCCGAGACAAGCTCCGGGGAG. Amino acids: CSVTPETSSGE. The whole CDR3 protein reads CSVTPETSSGELFF.

In the case of this clone: The CDR3 goes on 3 residues after the read ends, and that part is filled in from the germline J gene. The V gene is TRBV29-1, the J gene TRBJ2-7; 8 bases agree with TRBD2. J gave up 5 bases and V 4 bases, and 7 bases lay outside the gene matches. This CDR3 is 13 amino acids long. The germline V gene has CDR1 SQVTM and CDR2 ANQGSEA. The CDR3 region is CSVVTSDFHEQYF. The part of the CDR3 DNA that was read is TGCAGCGTTGTGACTAGCGACTTCCACGAG.

This clone was picked up many times. CDR3 sequence: CASSSDRPPNTGELFF. CDR3 DNA (partial): TGTGCCAGCTCATCGGACAGACCACCGAACACCGGGGAG. The V and J genes are TRBV18 and TRBJ2-2, with a tentative D call TRBD1 (6 bases). The read ends 3 residues shy of where the CDR3 ends; the end is completed using the germline J gene. The germline CDR1 and CDR2 sequences are KGHSH and LQKENI. Trimming left V 5 bases short and J 0 bases short, with 13 bases between. This CDR3 contains 16 residues.

Notes on this clone: The CDR3 extends 3 residues past the end of the read, so its final part is completed from the germline J gene. V is TRBV6-2 or TRBV6-3 and J is TRBJ1-2; D unclear. This CDR3 has 16 amino acids. CDR1 is MNHEY and CDR2 is SVGEGT in the germline V gene. The CDR3 loop reads CASSYALAGGAYDYTF. Partial CDR3 DNA: TGTGCCAGCAGTTACGCACTAGCGGGAGGAGCCTACGAC.

This clone was found many times. The read is 3 residues too short to cover the CDR3 end, so that end is filled in from the germline J gene. The chain uses TRBV4-2 and TRBJ1-2, with 7 bases lining up with TRBD1. This CDR3 has 15 residues. Germline assignment: CDR1 LGHNA and CDR2 YNFKEQ. The CDR3 spells CASSQGGDSSYDYTF. The CDR3 bases that were read are TGTGCCAGCAGCCAAGGGGGGGACAGCTCCTACGAC.

The CDR3 spells CASSIEELSNYGYTF. CDR3 bases read: TGTGCCAGTAGTATAGAAGAGCTATCTAACTATGGC. The chain combines TRBV19 with TRBJ1-2; D not resolved. The read terminates 3 residues ahead of where the CDR3 ends, so the germline J gene completes it. Between the trimmed V and J ends, which lost 0 bases and 0 bases, there was a span of 8 bases. The CDR3 loop spans 15 amino acids. Germline CDR1 and CDR2: LNHDA and SQIVND (reference sequence).

Ten or more counts support this clone. The read halts 3 residues ahead of the CDR3 end, with the missing end drawn from the germline J gene. V is TRBV30 and J is TRBJ2-2; maybe TRBD2 (6 bases). The CDR3 length is 14 residues. V was pared by 4 bases and J by 6 bases, with 15 bases between. Germline CDR1 is GTSNPN and CDR2 is SVGIG (reference sequence). The CDR3 reads CAWNLAGSAGELFF. The DNA read from the CDR3 is TGTGCCTGGAACCTTGCGGGATCGGCCGGGGAG. Full variable domain (missing parts from reference TRBV30 and TRBJ2-2): SQTIHQWPATLVQPVGSPLSLECTVEGTSNPNLYWYRQAAGRGLQLLFYSVGIGQISSEVPQNLSASRPQDRQFILSSKKLLLSDSGFYLCAWNLAGSAGELFFGEGSRLTVL.

A word on this clone: The read gets to within 3 residues of the CDR3 end, and the germline J gene fills in the rest. The chain carries TRBV6-2 or TRBV6-3 and TRBJ1-5; perhaps TRBD1 as D (5 bases). Trimming shortened V by 7 bases and J by 7 bases, and 14 bases separated the two germline ends. There are 13 residues in the CDR3. CDR1 is MNHEY and CDR2 is SVGEGT in the germline V gene. CDR3 DNA, as far as it was read: TGTGCCAGCACCCCGCCAGGGAAACAGCCC. This encodes CASTPPGKQP. The complete CDR3 reads CASTPPGKQPQHF.

This clone was counted many times. The read is 3 residues too short to cover the CDR3 end, so that end is filled in from the germline J gene. The chain is built from TRBV7-8 and TRBJ2-1; the match to TRBD1 covers 9 bases. J gave up 6 bases and V 3 bases, and 6 bases lay outside the gene matches. CDR1 SGHVS and CDR2 FQNEAQ come from the germline V gene. The CDR3 covers 15 residues. This chain's CDR3 is CASSFPGTGSNEQFF. CDR3 DNA, as far as it was read: TGTGCCAGCAGCTTCCCCGGGACAGGGAGCAATGAG.

This clone turned up a few times. With the read ending 3 residues before the CDR3 end, the germline J gene is used to fill in that end. The gene calls are TRBV20-1 and TRBJ1-2; possibly TRBD1 for D (6 bases). Between the trimmed V and J ends, which lost 5 bases and 7 bases, there was a span of 23 bases. The CDR3 sequence is 15 residues long. Germline CDR1 and CDR2: DFQATT and SNEGSKA (reference sequence). The sequenced part of the CDR3 DNA is TGCAGTGCTGGCCTAACAGGGTTTCGGACCCGTGGC. This gives the protein CSAGLTGFRTRG. The CDR3 reads in full as CSAGLTGFRTRGYTF.

In this sample, this clone turned up many times. The junction differs from germline at one of its ends, possibly a read error. Read sequence stops 3 residues before the CDR3 end, and the germline J gene provides the missing end. This chain links TRBV4-2 with TRBJ1-4; D is uncertain. Germline CDR1 LGHNA, CDR2 YNFKEQ. This CDR3 comprises 12 residues. Here the CDR3 reads CASSSYNSPLFF. The CDR3 bases that were read are TGCGCCAGCTCTTCCTATAATTCACCA.

This clone showed up just a few times. Read coverage stops 3 residues before the CDR3 terminus; the germline J gene supplies the remainder. The V and J genes are TRBV6-2 or TRBV6-3 and TRBJ2-7, with 12 positions matching TRBD2. This CDR3 spans 15 amino acids. CDR1 and CDR2 from the germline V gene are MNHEY and SVGEGT. V was clipped by 6 bases and J by 1 base; unmatched bases: 4. Incomplete CDR3 DNA: TGTGCCAGCAGGCCGGGACTAGCGGGTTCCTACGAG. It specifies CASRPGLAGSYE. The complete CDR3 reads CASRPGLAGSYEQYF.

This clone was observed at least ten times. The read falls 3 residues short of the CDR3 end, and the missing part is taken from the germline J gene. The chain carries TRBV6-2 or TRBV6-3 and TRBJ2-3, with 7 bases identical to TRBD2. CDR1 and CDR2 (germline): MNHEY, SVGEGT. The CDR3 is 15 amino acids. Trimming took 4 bases from V and 4 from J; bases not matched to a gene: 8. CDR3: CASSSRGRGADTQYF. The DNA read from the CDR3 is TGTGCCAGCAGTTCCCGCGGGAGAGGAGCAGATACG.

Regarding this clone: The read gets to within 3 residues of the CDR3 end, and the germline J gene fills in the rest. The J gene is TRBJ2-3, the V gene TRBV11-3; D uncertain. The CDR3 has 14 amino acids. CDR1 and CDR2 from the germline V gene are SGHNT and YENEEA. Trimming cost V 1 base and J 0 bases, with 5 bases left between them. CDR3 in amino acids: CASSLAVSTDTQYF. The sequenced part of the CDR3 DNA is TGTGCCAGCAGCTTAGCGGTTAGCACAGATACG.

This clone was recorded at least ten times. The read ends 3 residues shy of where the CDR3 ends; the end is completed using the germline J gene. The chain has TRBV14 and TRBJ2-7, with 10 bases identical to TRBD2. Germline-derived CDR1 and CDR2 are SGHDN and FVKESK. Trimming took 1 base from V and 4 from J; bases not matched to a gene: 4. The CDR3 extends over 15 amino acids. The CDR3 DNA, read in part, is TGTGCCAGCAGCCAAGTGTTAGCGGGGGGATACGAG. Its protein is CASSQVLAGGYE. Given in full, the CDR3 is CASSQVLAGGYEQYF.

This clone was seen repeatedly, ten times or more. The CDR3 is cut off 3 residues early in the read; its end comes from the germline J gene. The rearrangement joins TRBV13 to TRBJ2-7, with D unresolved. The V gene's germline CDR1 is PRHDT and CDR2 FYEKMQ (reference sequence). The V and J ends lost 5 bases and 3 bases respectively, with 11 bases between them. The CDR3 totals 13 residues. The sequenced part of the CDR3 DNA is TGTGCCAGCAGCATCTCTCCAGTCTACGAG. Residues: CASSISPVYE. The entire CDR3 is CASSISPVYEQYF.